The 20 T cell receptor beta chains below were found in one sample sequenced in a study of cytomegalovirus exposure and HLA in healthy donors. This PCR relied on a set of 60 Vbeta primers and 13 Jbeta primers. The table came from immunoSEQ multiplex PCR; TCRdb's copy has only in-frame clones and leaves some out. The sample holds over 85,000 clones, roughly 73% seen once. Material: PBMCs. The receptor source for this set is a woman aged 35 to 49 in good health and CMV-seronegative.

The chain is built from TRBV6-1 and TRBJ1-1; TRBD1 aligns across 9 bases. Looked up from germline, CDR1 is MNHNS and CDR2 is SASEGT. CDR3 length: 14 amino acids. Trimming at V came to 3 bases and at J to 4 bases, leaving 3 bases not matched to a gene. The CDR3 loop reads CASSETGGSTEAFF. CDR3 in DNA: TGTGCCAGCAGTGAGACAGGGGGTAGCACTGAAGCTTTCTTT.

This clone has just a few counts. The J gene is TRBJ1-1, the V gene TRBV5-1, with D unclear. Germline-derived CDR1 and CDR2 are SGHRS and YFSETQ. The CDR3 length is 14 residues. Trimming removed 5 bases from V and 3 bases from J, with 14 bases in between. The CDR3 region has the DNA TGCGCCAGCAGTATCAGAGGGCTCGACACTGAAGCTTTCTTT. Protein sequence: CASSIRGLDTEAFF.

This chain connects TRBV5-1 to TRBJ1-1, with 7 bases aligning to TRBD1. The germline gives CDR1 SGHRS, CDR2 YFSETQ. The V segment lost 4 bases and the J segment 1 base; nucleotides outside the gene matches: 4. The CDR3 loop spans 14 amino acids. The CDR3 sequence: CASSMQGGNTEAFF. The CDR3 DNA reads as TGCGCCAGCAGCATGCAGGGGGGGAACACTGAAGCTTTCTTT. The full variable domain, with the rest looked up from reference TRBV5-1 and TRBJ1-1, is KAGVTQTPRYLIKTRGQQVTLSCSPISGHRSVSWYQQTPGQGLQFLFEYFSETQRNKGNFPGRFSGRQFSNSRSEMNVSTLELGDSALYLCASSMQGGNTEAFFGQGTRLTVV.

Worth noting for this clone: Its ends do not fully match the called genes, so a read error is possible. CDR3 DNA: TGTGCCAGCAGATTAACAGGAGAGCAGCCCCAGAATTTT. Translated: CASRLTGEQPQNF. The V call is TRBV7-2, the J call TRBJ1-5; D may be TRBD1 (5 bases). Per germline, CDR1 SGHTA and CDR2 FQGNSA. The CDR3 runs 13 residues.

The gene calls are TRBV7-9 and TRBJ2-5, with TRBD2 matching 8 bases. The CDR3 runs to 14 residues. From germline, CDR1 is SEHNR and CDR2 FQNEAQ (reference sequence). V lost 2 bases and J lost 2; bases outside the gene matches: 1. The chain's CDR3 is CASSLSGGQETQYF. CDR3 in DNA: TGTGCCAGCAGCTTATCGGGGGGGCAAGAGACCCAGTACTTC.

V usage is TRBV6-5 and J usage is TRBJ1-5, with 8 positions matching TRBD1. Looked up from germline, CDR1 is MNHEY and CDR2 is SVGAGI. This CDR3 has 15 residues. J gave up 6 bases and V 6 bases, and 10 bases lay outside the gene matches. CDR3 sequence reads: CASSPRGRGIQPQHF. CDR3 nucleotides: TGTGCCAGCAGCCCCAGGGGGCGCGGTATTCAGCCCCAGCATTTT.

The chain uses TRBV9 and TRBJ2-3, with 9 bases matching TRBD2. The CDR3 contains 17 residues. The trim removed 2 bases at V and 0 bases at J, leaving 7 bases unmatched. The V gene's germline CDR1 is SGDLS and CDR2 YYNGEE. In DNA form, the CDR3 reads TGTGCCAGCAGCGTCAGGGCGGGGGGGTCTAGCACAGATACGCAGTATTTT. Its protein product is CASSVRAGGSSTDTQYF. Looking up the rest from reference TRBV9 and TRBJ2-3 gives the full variable domain: DSGVTQTPKHLITATGQRVTLRCSPRSGDLSVYWYQQSLDQGLQFLIQYYNGEERAKGNILERFSAQQFPDLHSELNLSSLELGDSALYFCASSVRAGGSSTDTQYFGPGTRLTVL.

The rearrangement joins TRBV19 to TRBJ2-2; D may be TRBD1 (5 bases). V was clipped by 5 bases and J by 2 bases, with 9 bases between them. This CDR3 is 14 amino acids long. The V gene's germline CDR1 is LNHDA and CDR2 SQIVND (reference sequence). DNA of the CDR3: TGTGCCAGTAGTGCACAGGTTAACACCGGGGAGCTGTTTTTT. Encoded protein: CASSAQVNTGELFF.

The chain has TRBV6-1 and TRBJ2-3; D is possibly TRBD1 (5 bases). The V end was cut by 2 bases, the J end by 3 bases, with 6 bases between. The CDR3 sequence is 13 residues long. Germline V gives CDR1 MNHNS, CDR2 SASEGT. This CDR3 reads CASSERGTDTQYF. As DNA, the CDR3 is TGTGCCAGCAGTGAAAGGGGTACAGATACGCAGTATTTT.

A few counts support this clone. The chain links TRBV5-5 to TRBJ1-5; D is unresolved. CDR3 size: 17 residues. Germline V gives CDR1 SGHKS, CDR2 YYEKEE (reference sequence). Trimming stripped 4 bases from V and 1 base from J, with 18 bases between. CDR3 loop: CASSPPPSPGSNQPQHF. CDR3 DNA: TGTGCCAGCAGCCCCCCCCCGAGCCCGGGGAGCAATCAGCCCCAGCATTTT.

The rearrangement links TRBV6-6 to TRBJ2-6; D is unclear. The CDR3 covers 14 residues. Per the germline V gene, CDR1 is MNHNY and CDR2 is SVGAGI (reference sequence). V shed 6 bases and J shed 0 bases, with 6 bases lying between them. The CDR3 sequence is CASSLTSGANVLTF. The CDR3, as DNA: TGTGCCAGCAGCCTAACCTCTGGGGCCAACGTCCTGACTTTC.

This chain links TRBV7-7 with TRBJ2-2; D remains ambiguous. Germline CDR1 is SSHAT and CDR2 is FNYEAQ (reference sequence). V gave up 3 bases and J gave up 4 bases, with 15 bases separating them. The CDR3 contains 16 residues. The DNA for the CDR3 is TGTGCCAGCAGCTTTTCCCCGGTATCTGTCACCGGGGAGCTGTTTTTT. Translation: CASSFSPVSVTGELFF.

This chain links TRBV15 with TRBJ2-7; 8 nucleotides agree with TRBD1. CDR3 size: 14 residues. Trimming cost V 6 bases and J 4 bases; bases outside gene matches: 8. The germline V gene has CDR1 LNHNV and CDR2 YYDKDF (reference sequence). The CDR3 DNA is TGTGCCACCAGACAGGACAGGGCGTCTTACGAGCAGTACTTC. Protein: CATRQDRASYEQYF.

The chain employs TRBV5-8 and TRBJ2-7; D gene unclear. This CDR3 region has 14 residues. Germline V gene sequence: CDR1 SGHTS, CDR2 YDEGEE. Trimming shortened V by 2 bases and J by 6 bases, and 15 bases separated the two germline ends. In DNA, the CDR3 is TGTGCCAGCAGCTTACCAGGTGACGACCCCGAGCAGTACTTC. Protein product: CASSLPGDDPEQYF.

The V and J genes are TRBV10-3 and TRBJ2-1, with 8 bases lining up with TRBD2. V was clipped by 3 bases and J by 4 bases; unmatched bases: 5. CDR3 length: 15 amino acids. Germline V gives CDR1 ENHRY, CDR2 SYGVKD. The CDR3 protein is CAISDGGGRYNEQFF. DNA of the CDR3: TGTGCCATCAGTGACGGCGGGGGGAGGTACAATGAGCAGTTCTTC.

This chain connects TRBV19 to TRBJ2-6; 11 bases align to TRBD1. The V gene's germline CDR1 is LNHDA and CDR2 SQIVND (reference sequence). There are 19 residues in the CDR3. The trim removed 3 bases at V and 0 bases at J, leaving 7 bases unmatched. CDR3 DNA: TGTGCCAGTAGTATGCCCCCCGGGACAGGGGGCTCTGGGGCCAACGTCCTGACTTTC. This sequence encodes CASSMPPGTGGSGANVLTF.

The CDR3 loop is CASSVNRDTQPQHF. The CDR3 region has the DNA TGTGCCAGCAGTGTAAACAGGGACACTCAGCCCCAGCATTTT. The chain links TRBV6-1 to TRBJ1-5, with D perhaps TRBD1 (6 bases). The length of the CDR3 is 14 residues. Germline loops: CDR1 MNHNS, CDR2 SASEGT. Trimming stripped 4 bases from V and 6 bases from J, with 13 bases between.

This clone was observed a single time. CDR3 coding DNA: TGTGCCAGCAGTTTTCAGGTCGCGGCGGGGTTCTACGAGCAGTACTTC. The encoded protein is CASSFQVAAGFYEQYF. The genes are TRBV6-5 and TRBJ2-7, with D tentatively TRBD2 (6 bases). CDR3 length: 16 residues. Germline-derived CDR1 and CDR2 are MNHEY and SVGAGI. The V and J ends lost 4 bases and 3 bases respectively, with 19 bases between them.

The gene calls are TRBV6-5 and TRBJ1-1; no firm D call. The ends were cut back, 5 bases at V and 0 bases at J, with 7 bases in the middle. Germline CDR1 MNHEY, CDR2 SVGAGI. The CDR3 is 13 amino acids. DNA of the CDR3: TGTGCCAGCAGTACAACAGTGAACACTGAAGCTTTCTTT. Protein product: CASSTTVNTEAFF.

The chain recombines TRBV27 with TRBJ1-5; weak D call: TRBD1 (5 bases). Germline lookup yields CDR1 MNHEY and CDR2 SMNVEV (reference sequence). The V and J ends lost 8 bases and 2 bases respectively, with 10 bases between them. The length of the CDR3 is 13 residues. CDR3 amino acids: CASGTRGNQPQHF. DNA for the CDR3: TGTGCCAGCGGGACTAGAGGCAATCAGCCCCAGCATTTT.